This TCR beta chain comes out of a study of blood T cell repertoires in COVID-19. At the level of the study: Donors in the United States, Italy and Spain gave samples during acute or convalescent COVID-19. Nucleic acid was either cDNA or gDNA, and it came from T cells, B-cell-depleted T cells, or PBMCs.

In the authors' workflow: Amplification from reference gene primers served as the basis for estimated nucleated cell counts. Clones were sequenced by immunoSEQ multiplex PCR, and TCRdb holds only the in-frame ones, with some missing. That table furnishes V, J and clone size, whereas the DNA furnished D and trimming. The sample has approximately 70,000 clones, approximately 88% seen once; the top ten hold 1% to 1.5%. CDR1 is LGHNA and CDR2 is YNFKEQ in the germline V gene. CDR3 size: 15 residues. Trimming removed 4 bases from V and 6 bases from J; junction bases left unmatched: 5. The chain uses TRBV4-2 and TRBJ2-1, with 11 bases aligning to TRBD2. Sequencing was done on a sample of peripheral blood. This TCR derives from a woman between 55 and 75 years old with acute or convalescent COVID-19. In DNA, the CDR3 is TGTGCCAGCAGCCCCGGGACTAGCGGATCCAATGAGCAGTTCTTC. It codes for CASSPGTSGSNEQFF.